A single TCR beta chain is shown here with its context. Treatment of the sample: 15 to 20 received Ad26.COV2.S at low or high dose, single or two shots; a few received placebo; per-sample allocation not given. After the first vaccine or placebo injection, samples were drawn on day 63. Ad26 vector vaccine expressed Wuhan-strain SARS-CoV-2 spike. This sample is part of a study of Ad26.COV2.S vaccination and SARS-CoV-2 variants. TCRdb keeps only in-frame clones here, not all; method: immunoSEQ multiplex PCR. The sample records about 680,000 clones, roughly 90% being singletons. Germline assignment: CDR1 LGHDT and CDR2 YNNKEL (reference sequence). The CDR3 is made up of 15 amino acids. V lost 1 base and J 1 base, leaving 10 bases between the germline ends.

The sequenced sample was peripheral blood, obtained in a trial of Ad26.COV2.S vaccine versus placebo. The TCR sequence derives from a person between 18 and 59 years old who received the Ad26.COV2.S COVID-19 vaccine or a placebo. The V call is TRBV3-1 (or the pseudogene TRBV3-2), the J call TRBJ1-1; D is perhaps TRBD1 (6 bases). The CDR3 here is CASSQGSRGNTEAFF. DNA for the CDR3: TGTGCCAGCAGCCAAGGAAGCAGGGGGAACACTGAAGCTTTCTTT.